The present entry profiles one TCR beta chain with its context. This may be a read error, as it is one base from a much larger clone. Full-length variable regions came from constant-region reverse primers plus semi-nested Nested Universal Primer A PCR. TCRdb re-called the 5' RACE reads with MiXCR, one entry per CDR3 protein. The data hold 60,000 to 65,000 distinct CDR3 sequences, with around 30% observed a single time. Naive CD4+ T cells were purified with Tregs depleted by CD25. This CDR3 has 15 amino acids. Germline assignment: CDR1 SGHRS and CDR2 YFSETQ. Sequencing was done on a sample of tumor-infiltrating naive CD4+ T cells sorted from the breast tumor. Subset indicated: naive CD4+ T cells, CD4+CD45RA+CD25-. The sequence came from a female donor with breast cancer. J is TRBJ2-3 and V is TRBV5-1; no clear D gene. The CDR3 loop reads CAGSPGRPSTDTQYF. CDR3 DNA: TGCGCCGGCAGCCCTGGCAGGCCAAGCACAGATACGCAGTATTTT.